This entry lists 32 T cell receptor beta chains sequenced from one sample in a study of cytomegalovirus exposure and HLA in healthy donors. In the PCR, 60 Vbeta and 13 Jbeta primers were used. TCRdb's table, derived via immunoSEQ multiplex PCR, lists solely in-frame clones and lacks some. The sample includes roughly 150,000 clones, about three fifths of them seen just once. Specimen: PBMCs. These receptors were taken from a woman under 40 in good health and CMV-seropositive.

J is TRBJ1-1 and V is TRBV14; perhaps TRBD1 as D (6 bases). The V end lost 3 bases, the J end lost 5 bases, and 10 bases lay between the germline ends. The CDR3 is 13 residues long. The germline V gene has CDR1 SGHDN and CDR2 FVKESK. The CDR3 sequence is CASSHGGMTEAFF. The DNA for the CDR3 is TGTGCCAGCAGCCATGGGGGCATGACTGAAGCTTTCTTT.

V gene TRBV14 combines with J gene TRBJ2-2; 7 nucleotides agree with TRBD2. The germline V gene has CDR1 SGHDN and CDR2 FVKESK. This CDR3 contains 15 residues. V lost 10 bases to trimming and J lost 6 bases; unmatched junction nucleotides: 14. CDR3 sequence reads: CANPAGLRGPGELFF. The CDR3 DNA follows: TGTGCCAACCCAGCGGGACTAAGGGGTCCCGGGGAGCTGTTTTTT.

In this sample, this clone turned up a few times. The chain has TRBV2 and TRBJ2-4; TRBD2 matches at 14 bases. Germline loops: CDR1 SNHLY, CDR2 FYNNEI. The CDR3 consists of 16 residues. The junction had 13 bases not matched to a gene; V was cut back by 9 bases and J by 9 bases. CDR3 in amino acids: CASRPPGLAGEAIQYF. Written as DNA, the CDR3 is TGTGCCAGTCGACCCCCGGGACTAGCGGGAGAGGCCATTCAGTACTTC.

V usage is TRBV5-1 and J usage is TRBJ2-1, with 7 positions matching TRBD2. Trimming at V came to 1 base and at J to 6 bases, leaving 4 bases not matched to a gene. Looked up from germline, CDR1 is SGHRS and CDR2 is YFSETQ. The CDR3 consists of 14 residues. CDR3 nucleotides: TGCGCCAGCAGCTTGTTTCAGCGGGGCAATGAGCAGTTCTTC. It specifies CASSLFQRGNEQFF. The full variable domain, rest sourced from reference TRBV5-1 and TRBJ2-1, is KAGVTQTPRYLIKTRGQQVTLSCSPISGHRSVSWYQQTPGQGLQFLFEYFSETQRNKGNFPGRFSGRQFSNSRSEMNVSTLELGDSALYLCASSLFQRGNEQFFGPGTRLTVL.

This clone has just a few counts. The V and J genes are TRBV6-4 and TRBJ2-5; possibly TRBD1 for D (6 bases). The germline gives CDR1 MRHNA, CDR2 SNTAGT. The CDR3 contains 15 residues. Trimming stripped 1 base from V and 3 bases from J, with 12 bases between. The CDR3 DNA reads TGTGCCAGCAGTGACTGCTCAGGGGACGAAGAGACCCAGTACTTC. It yields the protein CASSDCSGDEETQYF.

The V and J genes are TRBV18 and TRBJ2-1; perhaps TRBD2 as D (6 bases). This CDR3 is 13 amino acids long. V lost 0 bases, J lost 10 bases, and 10 bases lay in between. Germline assignment: CDR1 KGHSH and CDR2 LQKENI. In DNA form, the CDR3 reads TGTGCCAGCTCACCACCTTCGGGACTCGAGCAGTTCTTC. Protein sequence: CASSPPSGLEQFF.

As DNA, the CDR3 is TGCGCCAGCAGCGAGCGGACAGCTGGAAACACCATATATTTT. Protein sequence: CASSERTAGNTIYF. The genes are TRBV5-1 and TRBJ1-3, with a possible D match to TRBD1 (6 bases). CDR1 is SGHRS, CDR2 YFSETQ, per germline. The ends were cut back, 4 bases at V and 2 bases at J, with 10 bases in the middle. The CDR3 loop spans 14 amino acids.

DNA for the CDR3: TGTGCCAGCACGAAGGGACTAGCGGTAAACGAGCAGTACTTC. It translates to CASTKGLAVNEQYF. The chain recombines TRBV9 with TRBJ2-7; 11 bases match TRBD2. The V and J ends lost 6 bases and 5 bases, in that order; junction bases with no gene match: 7. CDR1 and CDR2 from the germline V gene are SGDLS and YYNGEE. The length of the CDR3 is 14 residues.

The chain is built from TRBV7-2 and TRBJ1-3; TRBD1 agrees at 7 bases. The trim removed 4 bases at V and 4 bases at J, leaving 10 bases unmatched. This CDR3 has 16 amino acids. The V gene's germline CDR1 is SGHTA and CDR2 FQGNSA. CDR3 in DNA: TGTGCCAGCAGCTCCAACAGGGGTGGATCCGGAAACACCATATATTTT. Translation gives CASSSNRGGSGNTIYF.

The chain combines TRBV5-1 with TRBJ1-2; TRBD1 matches at 10 bases. CDR1 is SGHRS and CDR2 is YFSETQ in the germline V gene. The CDR3 spans 17 residues. J gave up 4 bases and V 4 bases, and 13 bases lay outside the gene matches. DNA of the CDR3: TGCGCCAGCAGCCTAGACCCGGGACAGGGGACGACCTATGGCTACACCTTC. Encoded protein: CASSLDPGQGTTYGYTF.

The chain combines TRBV2 with TRBJ1-6, with D possibly TRBD1 on 5 matching bases. Germline V gene sequence: CDR1 SNHLY, CDR2 FYNNEI. With 4 bases removed from V and 8 bases from J, the gap between germline ends came to 12 bases. CDR3 length equals 14 residues. CDR3 loop: CASSAGPGDSPLHF. CDR3 nucleotides: TGTGCCAGCAGTGCCGGGCCGGGGGATTCACCCCTCCACTTT.

The chain is built from TRBV19 and TRBJ1-2; tentatively, D is TRBD1 (6 bases). Per the germline V gene, CDR1 is LNHDA and CDR2 is SQIVND (reference sequence). Trimming left V 6 bases short and J 8 bases short, with 16 bases between. The length of the CDR3 is 13 residues. CDR3 nucleotide sequence: TGTGCCAGTAGGCAAATTGCGGGGGCCGGCTACACCTTC. Encoded protein: CASRQIAGAGYTF. Supplemented by reference TRBV19 and TRBJ1-2, the full variable domain reads DGGITQSPKYLFRKEGQNVTLSCEQNLNHDAMYWYRQDPGQGLRLIYYSQIVNDFQKGDIAEGYSVSREKKESFPLTVTSAQKNPTAFYLCASRQIAGAGYTFGSGTRLTVV.

This chain links TRBV30 with TRBJ1-3, with D possibly being TRBD1 (6 bases). This CDR3 spans 13 amino acids. Deletions cut 5 bases from V and 1 base from J, with 9 bases between. CDR1 and CDR2 from the germline V gene are GTSNPN and SVGIG (reference sequence). The CDR3 nucleotides read TGTGCCTGGGACAGGACTTCTGGAAACACCATATATTTT. It codes for CAWDRTSGNTIYF.

This clone was seen a few times. CDR3 region: CASSLDGGDTEAFF. CDR3 coding DNA: TGCGCCAGCAGCTTGGACGGGGGGGACACTGAAGCTTTCTTT. The chain carries TRBV5-1 and TRBJ1-1, with D possibly being TRBD1 (5 bases). There are 14 residues in the CDR3. Germline V gene lookup returns CDR1 SGHRS and CDR2 YFSETQ. The V end was cut by 0 bases, the J end by 3 bases, with 9 bases between. The full variable domain, in which reference TRBV5-1 and TRBJ1-1 provide the parts outside the CDR3, is KAGVTQTPRYLIKTRGQQVTLSCSPISGHRSVSWYQQTPGQGLQFLFEYFSETQRNKGNFPGRFSGRQFSNSRSEMNVSTLELGDSALYLCASSLDGGDTEAFFGQGTRLTVV.

This clone has more than one count but fewer than ten. The junction shows a germline mismatch at one end, possibly a read error. The chain has TRBV7-7 and TRBJ1-1; the D gene is possibly TRBD1 (5 bases). CDR1 is SSHAT and CDR2 is FNYEAQ in the germline V gene (reference sequence). This CDR3 comprises 13 residues. CDR3 residues: CASSQDKNTEAFF. For the CDR3, the DNA is TGTGCTAGCAGCCAGGACAAGAACACTGAAGCTTTCTTT.

A single count supports this clone. This sample also contains other DNA sequences that code for the same CDR3. The chain carries TRBV27 and TRBJ2-7; TRBD2 matches at 7 bases. Looked up from germline, CDR1 is MNHEY and CDR2 is SMNVEV (reference sequence). The CDR3 spans 14 residues. V trimming: 3 bases; J trimming: 3 bases; junction bases outside the gene matches: 5. The CDR3 nucleotides read TGTGCCAGCAGTTTGGCGGGAGTTAGCTACGAGCAGTACTTC. It codes for CASSLAGVSYEQYF.

This chain links TRBV29-1 with TRBJ2-1, with D possibly being TRBD2 (6 bases). Trimming removed 3 bases from V and 10 bases from J, with 19 bases in between. The CDR3 runs 14 residues. Germline loops: CDR1 SQVTM, CDR2 ANQGSEA. CDR3 sequence reads: CSVETAGLQWEQFF. In nucleotides, the CDR3 is TGCAGCGTTGAGACAGCGGGTCTGCAATGGGAGCAGTTCTTC.

V and J are TRBV18 and TRBJ1-4; D is perhaps TRBD1 (5 bases). The CDR3 runs to 14 residues. Trimming took 5 bases from V and 8 from J, leaving 15 bases between them. The germline V gene has CDR1 KGHSH and CDR2 LQKENI. CDR3 protein: CASSTLVQEEKLFF. DNA of the CDR3: TGTGCCAGCTCAACGTTGGTACAGGAAGAAAAACTGTTTTTT.

The rearrangement uses TRBV6-5 and TRBJ1-1, with 7 nucleotides matching TRBD1. The CDR3 has 13 residues. Germline CDR1 reads MNHEY; CDR2 reads SVGAGI. Unmatched junction bases numbered 3, after V lost 1 base and J lost 7 bases. In DNA, the CDR3 is TGTGCCAGCAGTTACTTTGGGACAGTTGAAGCTTTCTTT. Its protein product is CASSYFGTVEAFF.

The chain links TRBV5-4 to TRBJ1-2, with D maybe TRBD1 (6 bases). Germline V gives CDR1 SGHNT, CDR2 YYREEE (reference sequence). The CDR3 has 14 residues. The germline V and J ends were trimmed by 1 base and 5 bases, with 12 bases remaining between them. The CDR3 spells CASSLQGRLYGYTF. The CDR3 nucleotides read TGTGCCAGCAGCTTGCAGGGGAGATTGTATGGCTACACCTTC. Full variable domain (rest looked up from reference TRBV5-4 and TRBJ1-2): ETGVTQSPTHLIKTRGQQVTLRCSSQSGHNTVSWYQQALGQGPQFIFQYYREEENGRGNFPPRFSGLQFPNYSSELNVNALELDDSALYLCASSLQGRLYGYTFGSGTRLTVV.

The chain has TRBV27 and TRBJ1-5; unclear D gene. Trimming took off 1 base at V and 4 bases at J, with 5 bases between the two ends. The CDR3 totals 13 residues. Per the germline V gene, CDR1 is MNHEY and CDR2 is SMNVEV (reference sequence). The CDR3 reads CASSLYNNQPQHF. The DNA of the CDR3 is TGTGCCAGCAGTTTATACAATAATCAGCCCCAGCATTTT.

This sequence joins TRBV27 and TRBJ1-1; unclear D gene. Germline lookup yields CDR1 MNHEY and CDR2 SMNVEV (reference sequence). V lost 2 bases, J lost 1 base, and 5 bases lay in between. The CDR3 consists of 13 residues. The CDR3 region is CASSLAQNTEAFF. The CDR3 nucleotides read TGTGCCAGCAGTTTAGCACAGAACACTGAAGCTTTCTTT.

This clone was seen only a few times. This CDR3 reads CAWSVTSEYGYTF. The CDR3 nucleotides read TGTGCCTGGAGTGTTACGTCCGAGTATGGCTACACCTTC. The chain uses TRBV30 and TRBJ1-2, with D hard to call. V was trimmed by 0 bases and J by 5 bases, leaving 10 bases between them. Germline-derived CDR1 and CDR2 are GTSNPN and SVGIG (reference sequence). The CDR3 has 13 residues.

This rearrangement joins TRBV5-4 to TRBJ2-3; 11 nucleotides align to TRBD2. CDR3 size: 15 residues. The trim removed 1 base at V and 7 bases at J, leaving 5 bases unmatched. CDR1 is SGHNT and CDR2 is YYREEE in the germline V gene (reference sequence). The CDR3 coding sequence is TGTGCCAGCAGCTTGTATCTAGCGGGGGGAAATACGCAGTATTTT. Protein: CASSLYLAGGNTQYF.

The genes are TRBV28 and TRBJ1-1; the D gene is possibly TRBD1 (5 bases). Per the germline V gene, CDR1 is MDHEN and CDR2 is SYDVKM. This CDR3 is built from 14 residues. V shed 4 bases and J shed 3 bases, with 12 bases lying between them. The CDR3 DNA follows: TGTGCCAGCAGTTCCGGGGGTCCGGACACTGAAGCTTTCTTT. The encoded protein is CASSSGGPDTEAFF.

This clone turned up a few times. The chain uses TRBV28 and TRBJ2-5; TRBD1 matches 8 bases. V was pared by 6 bases and J by 5 bases, with 8 bases of the junction left unmatched. The CDR3 totals 14 residues. Germline V gene data show CDR1 as MDHEN and CDR2 as SYDVKM. The CDR3 spells CASRGPTGVETQYF. Written as DNA, the CDR3 is TGTGCCAGCAGGGGGCCGACAGGGGTCGAGACCCAGTACTTC.

This chain connects TRBV18 to TRBJ2-1; tentatively, D is TRBD2 (5 bases). The V and J ends lost 5 bases and 0 bases respectively, with 11 bases between them. The CDR3 is 15 amino acids. Germline V CDR1 and CDR2: KGHSH, LQKENI. This chain's CDR3 is CASSERKSSYNEQFF. The CDR3 DNA follows: TGTGCCAGCTCAGAGCGGAAGAGCTCCTACAATGAGCAGTTCTTC.

The chain carries TRBV5-6 and TRBJ2-3, with D possibly TRBD2 on 5 matching bases. Germline V lookup: CDR1 SGHDT, CDR2 YYEEEE. The V end lost 4 bases, the J end lost 5 bases, and 5 bases lay between the germline ends. The length of the CDR3 is 11 residues. CDR3 sequence: CASSRGDTQYF. CDR3 in DNA: TGTGCCAGCAGCCGGGGAGATACGCAGTATTTT. The entire variable domain, with the rest obtained from reference TRBV5-6 and TRBJ2-3, is as follows: DAGVTQSPTHLIKTRGQQVTLRCSPKSGHDTVSWYQQALGQGPQFIFQYYEEEERQRGNFPDRFSGHQFPNYSSELNVNALLLGDSALYLCASSRGDTQYFGPGTRLTVL.

CDR3 bases: TGTGCCAGCTCACCGGGACAGATTAATGAAAAACTGTTTTTT. Protein: CASSPGQINEKLFF. The chain recombines TRBV18 with TRBJ1-4; 7 positions match TRBD1. CDR3 length: 14 residues. The germline V gene encodes CDR1 KGHSH and CDR2 LQKENI. V gave up 3 bases and J gave up 4 bases; unmatched junction bases: 2.

The V call is TRBV6-6, the J call TRBJ2-1, with 12 nucleotides matching TRBD2. V was pared by 5 bases and J by 4 bases, with 6 bases of the junction left unmatched. From germline, CDR1 is MNHNY and CDR2 SVGAGI (reference sequence). The CDR3 spans 16 residues. This CDR3 is CASSLGLAGLYNEQFF. The DNA for the CDR3 is TGTGCCAGCAGTCTCGGACTAGCGGGGCTTTACAATGAGCAGTTCTTC.

This clone has only a few counts. The rearrangement uses TRBV11-2 and TRBJ2-7; 11 nucleotides agree with TRBD1. Germline assignment: CDR1 SGHAT and CDR2 FQNNGV. The CDR3 is 14 amino acids. The V and J ends lost 6 bases and 4 bases, in that order; junction bases with no gene match: 5. CDR3 nucleotide sequence: TGTGCCAGCAGAGGACAGGGGGCCTCGTACGAGCAGTACTTC. It yields the protein CASRGQGASYEQYF. Drawing the rest from reference TRBV11-2 and TRBJ2-7, the complete variable domain is EAGVAQSPRYKIIEKRQSVAFWCNPISGHATLYWYQQILGQGPKLLIQFQNNGVVDDSQLPKDRFSAERLKGVDSTLKIQPAKLEDSAVYLCASRGQGASYEQYFGPGTRLTVT.

This clone was seen only a few times. The rearrangement uses TRBV27 and TRBJ1-1; D is possibly TRBD1 (6 bases). Looked up from germline, CDR1 is MNHEY and CDR2 is SMNVEV (reference sequence). This CDR3 is built from 15 residues. V was pared by 6 bases and J by 0 bases, with 14 bases between. In nucleotides, the CDR3 is TGTGCCAGCAGACCGACAGGTGGGATGAACACTGAAGCTTTCTTT. Amino acids: CASRPTGGMNTEAFF.